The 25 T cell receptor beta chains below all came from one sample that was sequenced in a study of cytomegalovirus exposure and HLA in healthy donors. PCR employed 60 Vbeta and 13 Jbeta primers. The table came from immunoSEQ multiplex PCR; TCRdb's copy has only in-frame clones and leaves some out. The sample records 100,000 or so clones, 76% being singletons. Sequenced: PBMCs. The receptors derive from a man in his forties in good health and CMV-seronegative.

The CDR3 loop is CAISAQGFNKPQHF. CDR3 nucleotide sequence: TGTGCCATCAGTGCACAGGGTTTTAATAAGCCCCAGCATTTT. This chain uses TRBV10-3 with TRBJ1-5; TRBD1 is a possible D gene (6 bases). Germline CDR1 ENHRY, CDR2 SYGVKD. V shed 4 bases and J shed 8 bases, with 15 bases lying between them. The CDR3 length is 14 residues.

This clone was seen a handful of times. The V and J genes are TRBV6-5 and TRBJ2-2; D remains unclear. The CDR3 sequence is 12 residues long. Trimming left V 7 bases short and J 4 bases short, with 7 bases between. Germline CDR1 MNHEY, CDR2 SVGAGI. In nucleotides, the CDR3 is TGTGCCAGCACTTCGGGCACCGGGGAGCTGTTTTTT. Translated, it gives CASTSGTGELFF.

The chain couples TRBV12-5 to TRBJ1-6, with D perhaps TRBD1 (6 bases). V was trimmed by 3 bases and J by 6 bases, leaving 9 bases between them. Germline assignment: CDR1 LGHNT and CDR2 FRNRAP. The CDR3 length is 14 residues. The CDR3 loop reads CASGFGQSNSPLHF. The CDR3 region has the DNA TGTGCTAGTGGTTTCGGACAGAGTAATTCACCCCTCCACTTT.

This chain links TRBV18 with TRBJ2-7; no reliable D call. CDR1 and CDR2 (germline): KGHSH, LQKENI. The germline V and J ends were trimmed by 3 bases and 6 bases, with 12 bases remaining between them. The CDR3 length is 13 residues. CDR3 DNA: TGTGCCAGCTCACCTCAAGCTTCGGGCGAGCAGTACTTC. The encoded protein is CASSPQASGEQYF.

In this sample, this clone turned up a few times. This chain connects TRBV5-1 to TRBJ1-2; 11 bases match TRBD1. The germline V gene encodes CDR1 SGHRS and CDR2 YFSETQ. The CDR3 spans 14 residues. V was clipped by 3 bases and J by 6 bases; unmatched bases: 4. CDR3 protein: CASSSGQGANGYTF. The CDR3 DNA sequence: TGCGCCAGCAGCTCCGGACAGGGGGCAAATGGCTACACCTTC.

CDR3 amino acids: CASSPRENSPLHF. In DNA, the CDR3 is TGTGCCAGCTCACCACGGGAGAATTCACCCCTCCACTTT. This rearrangement joins TRBV18 to TRBJ1-6; D gene ambiguous. V was pared by 1 base and J by 7 bases, with 5 bases between. This CDR3 is built from 13 residues. The germline V gene encodes CDR1 KGHSH and CDR2 LQKENI.

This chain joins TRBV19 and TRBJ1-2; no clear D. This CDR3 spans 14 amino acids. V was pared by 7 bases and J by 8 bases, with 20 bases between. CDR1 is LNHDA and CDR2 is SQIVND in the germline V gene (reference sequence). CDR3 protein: CASKQSGASDGYTF. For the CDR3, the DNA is TGTGCCAGTAAGCAGAGCGGAGCGTCAGACGGCTACACCTTC.

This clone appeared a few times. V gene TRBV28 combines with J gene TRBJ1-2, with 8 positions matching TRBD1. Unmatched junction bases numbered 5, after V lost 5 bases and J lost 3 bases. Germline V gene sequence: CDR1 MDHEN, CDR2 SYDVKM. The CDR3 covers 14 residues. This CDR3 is CASSLGQGDYGYTF. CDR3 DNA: TGTGCCAGCAGTCTTGGACAGGGAGACTATGGCTACACCTTC.

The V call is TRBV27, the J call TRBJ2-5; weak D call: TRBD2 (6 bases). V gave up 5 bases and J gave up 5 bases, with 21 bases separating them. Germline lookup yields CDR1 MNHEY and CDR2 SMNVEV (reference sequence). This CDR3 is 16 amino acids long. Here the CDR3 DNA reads TGTGCCAGCAGTGGATCGGGACTTAGAGGCTGGGAGACCCAGTACTTC. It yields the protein CASSGSGLRGWETQYF.

The CDR3 region is CASSPRGGSNTEAFF. The CDR3 DNA reads TGTGCCAGCTCACCACGGGGGGGGTCCAACACTGAAGCTTTCTTT. The chain couples TRBV18 to TRBJ1-1, with a weak D call TRBD1 (5 bases). Germline values: CDR1 KGHSH, CDR2 LQKENI. V lost 1 base, J lost 2 bases, and 11 bases lay in between. This CDR3 is built from 15 residues.

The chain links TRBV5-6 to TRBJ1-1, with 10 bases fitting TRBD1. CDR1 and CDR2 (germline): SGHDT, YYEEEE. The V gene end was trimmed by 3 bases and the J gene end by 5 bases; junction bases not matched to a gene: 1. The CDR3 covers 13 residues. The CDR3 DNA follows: TGTGCCAGCAGCTGGGGACAGGGGACTGAAGCTTTCTTT. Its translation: CASSWGQGTEAFF.

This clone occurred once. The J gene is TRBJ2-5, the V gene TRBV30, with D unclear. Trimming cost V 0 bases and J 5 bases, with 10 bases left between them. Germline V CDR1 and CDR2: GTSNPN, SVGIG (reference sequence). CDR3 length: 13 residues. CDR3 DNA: TGTGCCTGGAGTGTACTGGTGAAGGAGACCCAGTACTTC. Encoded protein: CAWSVLVKETQYF.

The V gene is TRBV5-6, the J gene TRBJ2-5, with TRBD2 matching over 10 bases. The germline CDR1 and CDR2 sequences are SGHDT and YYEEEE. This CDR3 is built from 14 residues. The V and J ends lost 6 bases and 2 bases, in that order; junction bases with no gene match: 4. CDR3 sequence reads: CASKGLATQETQYF. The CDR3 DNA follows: TGTGCCAGCAAGGGACTAGCGACTCAAGAGACCCAGTACTTC.

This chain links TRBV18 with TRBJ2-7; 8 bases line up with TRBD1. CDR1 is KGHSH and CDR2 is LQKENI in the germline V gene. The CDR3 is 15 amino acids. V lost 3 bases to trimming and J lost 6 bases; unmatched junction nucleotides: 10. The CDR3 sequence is CASSPSGTGVFEQYV. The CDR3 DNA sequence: TGTGCCAGCTCACCCTCCGGGACAGGCGTCTTCGAGCAGTACGTC.

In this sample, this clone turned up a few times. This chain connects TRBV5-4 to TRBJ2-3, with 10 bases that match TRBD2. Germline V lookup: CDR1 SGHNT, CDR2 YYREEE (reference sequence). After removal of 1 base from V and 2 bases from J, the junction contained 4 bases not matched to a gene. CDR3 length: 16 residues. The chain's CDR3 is CASSLRLAGDTDTQYF. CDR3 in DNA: TGTGCCAGCAGCTTGCGTCTAGCGGGGGACACAGATACGCAGTATTTT.

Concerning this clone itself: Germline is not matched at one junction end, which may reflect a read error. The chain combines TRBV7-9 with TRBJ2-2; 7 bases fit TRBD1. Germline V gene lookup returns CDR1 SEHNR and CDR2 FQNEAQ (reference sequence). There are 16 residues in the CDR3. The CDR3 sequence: CSSSRRRQGPTGELFF. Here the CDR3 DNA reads TGTTCCAGCAGCCGAAGGAGACAGGGACCCACCGGGGAGCTGTTTTTT.

The CDR3 is CASSGTGQGSSYNEQFF. The DNA of the CDR3 is TGTGCCAGTAGTGGGACGGGACAGGGAAGCTCCTACAATGAGCAGTTCTTC. The chain combines TRBV19 with TRBJ2-1; TRBD1 agrees at 9 bases. The CDR3 is made up of 17 amino acids. After removal of 5 bases from V and 0 bases from J, the junction contained 8 bases not matched to a gene. The germline V gene has CDR1 LNHDA and CDR2 SQIVND (reference sequence). The complete variable domain, with remaining parts taken from reference TRBV19 and TRBJ2-1, reads DGGITQSPKYLFRKEGQNVTLSCEQNLNHDAMYWYRQDPGQGLRLIYYSQIVNDFQKGDIAEGYSVSREKKESFPLTVTSAQKNPTAFYLCASSGTGQGSSYNEQFFGPGTRLTVL.

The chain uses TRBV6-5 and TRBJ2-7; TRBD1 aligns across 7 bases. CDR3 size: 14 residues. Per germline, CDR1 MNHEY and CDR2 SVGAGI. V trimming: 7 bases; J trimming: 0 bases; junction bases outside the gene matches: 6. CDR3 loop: CASTSDRTSYEQYF. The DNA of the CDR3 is TGTGCCAGCACCTCGGACAGGACCTCCTACGAGCAGTACTTC.

The CDR3 is CASSYSTGANTEAFF. The CDR3 DNA reads TGTGCCAGCAGTTACTCGACAGGGGCGAACACTGAAGCTTTCTTT. The V and J genes are TRBV6-6 and TRBJ1-1, with 8 bases lining up with TRBD1. Germline CDR1 MNHNY, CDR2 SVGAGI (reference sequence). Trimming removed 0 bases from V and 1 base from J; junction bases left unmatched: 1. The CDR3 is 15 amino acids.

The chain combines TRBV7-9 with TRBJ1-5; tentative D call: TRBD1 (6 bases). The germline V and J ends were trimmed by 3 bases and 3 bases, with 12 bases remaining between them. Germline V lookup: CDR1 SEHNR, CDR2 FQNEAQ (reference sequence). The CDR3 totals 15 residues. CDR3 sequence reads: CASSLAQGNNQPQHF. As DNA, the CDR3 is TGTGCCAGCAGCTTGGCCCAGGGGAACAATCAGCCCCAGCATTTT.

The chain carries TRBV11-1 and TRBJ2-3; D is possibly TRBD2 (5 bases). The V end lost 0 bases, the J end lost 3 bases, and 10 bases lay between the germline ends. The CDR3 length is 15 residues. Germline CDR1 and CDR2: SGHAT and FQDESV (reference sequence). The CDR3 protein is CASSLARGWTDTQYF. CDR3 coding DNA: TGTGCCAGCAGCTTAGCGCGAGGGTGGACAGATACGCAGTATTTT. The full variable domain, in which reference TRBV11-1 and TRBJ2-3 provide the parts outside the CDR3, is EAEVAQSPRYKITEKSQAVAFWCDPISGHATLYWYRQILGQGPELLVQFQDESVVDDSQLPKDRFSAERLKGVDSTLKIQPAELGDSAMYLCASSLARGWTDTQYFGPGTRLTVL.

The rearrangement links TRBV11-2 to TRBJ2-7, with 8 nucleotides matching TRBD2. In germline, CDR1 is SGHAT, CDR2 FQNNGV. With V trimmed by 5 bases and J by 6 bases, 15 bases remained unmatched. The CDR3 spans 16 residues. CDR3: CASSIATGGPTVEQYF. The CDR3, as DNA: TGTGCCAGCAGCATAGCGACGGGGGGGCCCACGGTCGAGCAGTACTTC.

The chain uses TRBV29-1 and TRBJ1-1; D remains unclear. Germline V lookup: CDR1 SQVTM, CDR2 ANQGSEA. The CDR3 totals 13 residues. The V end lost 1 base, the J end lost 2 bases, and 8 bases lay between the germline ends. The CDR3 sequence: CSVEVSGNTEAFF. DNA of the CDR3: TGCAGCGTTGAAGTTAGCGGAAACACTGAAGCTTTCTTT.

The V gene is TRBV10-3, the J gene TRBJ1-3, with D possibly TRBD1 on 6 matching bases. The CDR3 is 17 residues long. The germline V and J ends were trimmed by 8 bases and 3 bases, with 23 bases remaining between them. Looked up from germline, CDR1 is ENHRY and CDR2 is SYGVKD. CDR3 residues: CAIGMNSLDRFGNTIYF. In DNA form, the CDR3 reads TGTGCCATCGGAATGAACTCTTTGGACAGATTTGGAAACACCATATATTTT.

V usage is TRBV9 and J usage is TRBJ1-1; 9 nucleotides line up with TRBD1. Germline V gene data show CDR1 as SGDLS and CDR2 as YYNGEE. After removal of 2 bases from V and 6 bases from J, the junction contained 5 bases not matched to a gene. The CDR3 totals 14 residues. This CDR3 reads CASSVRTGGSEAFF. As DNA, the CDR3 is TGTGCCAGCAGCGTTCGAACAGGGGGCTCTGAAGCTTTCTTT. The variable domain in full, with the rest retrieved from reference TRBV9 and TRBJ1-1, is DSGVTQTPKHLITATGQRVTLRCSPRSGDLSVYWYQQSLDQGLQFLIQYYNGEERAKGNILERFSAQQFPDLHSELNLSSLELGDSALYFCASSVRTGGSEAFFGQGTRLTVV.